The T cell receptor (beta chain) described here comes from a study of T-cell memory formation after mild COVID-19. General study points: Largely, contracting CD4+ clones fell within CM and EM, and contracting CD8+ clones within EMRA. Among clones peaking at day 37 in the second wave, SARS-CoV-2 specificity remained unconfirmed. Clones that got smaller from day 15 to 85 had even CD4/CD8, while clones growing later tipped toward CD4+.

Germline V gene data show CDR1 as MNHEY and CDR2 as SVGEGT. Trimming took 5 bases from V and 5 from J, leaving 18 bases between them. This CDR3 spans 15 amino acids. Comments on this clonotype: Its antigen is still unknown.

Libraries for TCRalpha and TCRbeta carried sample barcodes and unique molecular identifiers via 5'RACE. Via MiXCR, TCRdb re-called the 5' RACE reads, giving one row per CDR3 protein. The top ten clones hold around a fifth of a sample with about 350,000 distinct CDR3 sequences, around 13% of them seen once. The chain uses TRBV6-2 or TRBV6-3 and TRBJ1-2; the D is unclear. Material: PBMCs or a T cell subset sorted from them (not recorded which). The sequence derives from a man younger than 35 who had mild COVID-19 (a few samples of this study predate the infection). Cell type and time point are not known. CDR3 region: CASSVSDRPAYGYTF. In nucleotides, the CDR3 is TGTGCCAGCAGTGTCTCGGACCGGCCTGCGTATGGCTACACCTTC.